This TCR delta chain is drawn from a study of γδ T cells in repeated Plasmodium falciparum infection. Gammadelta T cells were flow-sorted from PBMC into Vgamma9/Vdelta2+ and Vdelta2-negative populations for bulk analysis. TCRdb reprocessed the multiplex PCR reads through CATT. The sample lists more than 45,000 delta-chain clones, around 1.7% occurring once. Points on this clone: The protein TCRdb lists belongs to a much larger clone and differs from this DNA's translation at residue 4, which points to a read error; the protein shown is made from the DNA.

Trimming shortened V by 7 bases and J by 4 bases, and 28 bases separated the two germline ends. This CDR3 is 18 amino acids long. The germline V gene encodes CDR1 TSWWSYY and CDR2 QGS. The clonotype originates from a pool of human donors (malaria-infected and uninfected, not separated). Sequencing input: gamma-delta T cells from blood. The chain is built from TRDV1 and TRDJ1; D gene unclear. This CDR3 is CALEDRRSCTPIIDKLIF. The CDR3 DNA is TGTGCTCTTGAGGATCGGAGGAGCTGTACACCTATAATCGATAAACTCATCTTT.